These 9 T cell receptor beta chains originate from one sample sequenced in a study of T cells in narcolepsy. Profiled with immunoSEQ multiplex PCR; TCRdb holds only in-frame clones, not every one. The sample lists under 35,000 clones; less than 90% were seen once. Specimen: memory (CD45RA-) CD4+ T cells from blood. These receptors all stem from a human donor in good health.

The gene calls are TRBV5-1 and TRBJ2-4; tentatively, D is TRBD1 or TRBD2 (5 bases each). V was clipped by 6 bases and J by 1 base, with 20 bases between them. The CDR3 extends over 17 amino acids. The germline gives CDR1 SGHRS, CDR2 YFSETQ. The CDR3 DNA reads TGCGCCAGCACACCCGGGGCCCAGGGAGCGGCCAAAAACATTCAGTACTTC. This gives the protein CASTPGAQGAAKNIQYF.

The CDR3 nucleotides are TGTGCCAGCAGCTTGGTAGGGCTTGGGCCCCAGCATTTT. This sequence encodes CASSLVGLGPQHF. The chain recombines TRBV5-5 with TRBJ1-5; D call uncertain. Germline V gene data show CDR1 as SGHKS and CDR2 as YYEKEE (reference sequence). Trimming stripped 0 bases from V and 9 bases from J, with 10 bases between. The CDR3 spans 13 residues.

V is TRBV5-1 and J is TRBJ1-1, with TRBD1 identical over 10 bases. This CDR3 has 14 amino acids. CDR1 SGHRS and CDR2 YFSETQ come from the germline V gene. The V segment lost 3 bases and the J segment 3 bases; nucleotides outside the gene matches: 2. CDR3 amino acids: CASSYGQGDTEAFF. The CDR3 DNA sequence: TGCGCCAGCAGCTATGGACAGGGGGACACTGAAGCTTTCTTT.

The DNA of the CDR3 is TGTGCCAGCAGGGAGAGGACAGGTAGCTCCTACAATGAGCAGTTCTTC. This codes for CASRERTGSSYNEQFF. This chain uses TRBV2 with TRBJ2-1; 7 nucleotides match TRBD1. V lost 6 bases, J lost 0 bases, and 8 bases stayed unmatched. This CDR3 is 16 amino acids long. Germline V gene data show CDR1 as SNHLY and CDR2 as FYNNEI.

The CDR3 DNA follows: TGTGCCAGCAGTGTGGACAGGGGGCCTAATGAAAAACTGTTTTTT. Its translation: CASSVDRGPNEKLFF. The gene calls are TRBV27 and TRBJ1-4, with 11 bases that match TRBD1. Trimming cost V 5 bases and J 3 bases; bases outside gene matches: 2. The CDR3 is 15 residues long. Germline V CDR1 and CDR2: MNHEY, SMNVEV (reference sequence).

This chain links TRBV6-5 with TRBJ2-2, with 8 positions matching TRBD2. Germline-derived CDR1 and CDR2 are MNHEY and SVGAGI. The CDR3 has 13 residues. With V trimmed by 5 bases and J by 4 bases, 0 bases remained unmatched. The CDR3 protein is CASSLAGTGELFF. Here the CDR3 DNA reads TGTGCCAGCAGTCTAGCGGGCACCGGGGAGCTGTTTTTT.

The count of this clone is one. The chain combines TRBV28 with TRBJ2-7; either TRBD1 or TRBD2 may fit D (6 bases each). Deletions cut 5 bases from V and 1 base from J, with 9 bases between. This CDR3 has 13 amino acids. Germline values: CDR1 MDHEN, CDR2 SYDVKM. The CDR3 here is CASSPGASYEQYV. DNA of the CDR3: TGTGCCAGCAGTCCGGGGGCTTCCTACGAGCAGTACGTC.

CDR3 in DNA: TGTGCCAGCAGCCCGGGACTAGCGGGGGAAGCCGGGGACACCGGGGAGCTGTTTTTT. Protein sequence: CASSPGLAGEAGDTGELFF. The rearrangement joins TRBV7-6 to TRBJ2-2; 14 nucleotides align to TRBD2. Trimming took 5 bases from V and 3 from J; bases not matched to a gene: 11. CDR3 size: 19 residues. CDR1 SGHVS and CDR2 FNYEAQ come from the germline V gene.

The V gene is TRBV6-5, the J gene TRBJ1-2, with 7 bases fitting TRBD1. The CDR3 totals 15 residues. J was trimmed by 8 bases and V by 5 bases; bases with no gene match: 14. Germline loops: CDR1 MNHEY, CDR2 SVGAGI. The CDR3 DNA reads as TGTGCCAGCAGTCCCTCGACAGGGTCGGGTAGGGGCTACACCTTC. Translation: CASSPSTGSGRGYTF.